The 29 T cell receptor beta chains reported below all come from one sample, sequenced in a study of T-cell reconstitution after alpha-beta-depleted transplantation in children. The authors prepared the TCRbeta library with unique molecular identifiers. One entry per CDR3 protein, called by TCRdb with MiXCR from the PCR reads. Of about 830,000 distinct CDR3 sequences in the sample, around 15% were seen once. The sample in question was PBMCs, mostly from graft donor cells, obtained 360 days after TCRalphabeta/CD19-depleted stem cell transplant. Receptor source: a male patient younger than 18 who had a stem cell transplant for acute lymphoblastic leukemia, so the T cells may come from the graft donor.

CDR3 bases: TGCGCCAGCAGCCATAGACAGTCTCGCACAGATACGCAGTATTTT. This translates into CASSHRQSRTDTQYF. The V call is TRBV4-1, the J call TRBJ2-3; D might be TRBD1 (5 bases). The length of the CDR3 is 15 residues. The V and J ends lost 3 bases and 1 base respectively, with 11 bases between them. From germline, CDR1 is MGHRA and CDR2 YSYEKL.

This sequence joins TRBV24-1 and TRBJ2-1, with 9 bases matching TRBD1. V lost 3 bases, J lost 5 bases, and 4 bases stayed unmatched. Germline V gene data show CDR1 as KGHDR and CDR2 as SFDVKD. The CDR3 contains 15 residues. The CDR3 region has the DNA TGTGCCACCAGTGATAGGGACAGGGTCCACAATGAGCAGTTCTTC. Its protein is CATSDRDRVHNEQFF.

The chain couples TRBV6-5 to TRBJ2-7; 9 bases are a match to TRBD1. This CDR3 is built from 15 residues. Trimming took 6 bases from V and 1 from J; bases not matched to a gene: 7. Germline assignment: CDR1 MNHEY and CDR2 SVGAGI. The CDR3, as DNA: TGTGCCAGCAGGTTACAGGGGGCCCTATCCTACGAGCAGTACTTC. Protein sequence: CASRLQGALSYEQYF.

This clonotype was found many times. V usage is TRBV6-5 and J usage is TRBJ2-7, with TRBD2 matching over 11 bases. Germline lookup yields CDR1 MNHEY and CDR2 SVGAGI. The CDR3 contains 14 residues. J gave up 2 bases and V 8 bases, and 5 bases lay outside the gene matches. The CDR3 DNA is TGTGCCAGCCGTACTAGCGGGAGAACCTACGAGCAGTACTTC. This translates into CASRTSGRTYEQYF.

Written as DNA, the CDR3 is TGTGCCAGCAGCTTATTGGGCGGGATGGGGACCGGGGAGCTGTTTTTT. Its translation: CASSLLGGMGTGELFF. The chain links TRBV7-3 to TRBJ2-2, with D perhaps matching TRBD2 (6 bases). The length of the CDR3 is 16 residues. V lost 2 bases, J lost 5 bases, and 15 bases lay in between. Per the germline V gene, CDR1 is SGHTA and CDR2 is FQGTGA.

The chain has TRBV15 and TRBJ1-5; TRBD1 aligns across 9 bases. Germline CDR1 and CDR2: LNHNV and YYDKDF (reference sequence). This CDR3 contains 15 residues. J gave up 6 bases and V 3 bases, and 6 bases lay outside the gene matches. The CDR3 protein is CATSSATGGGQPQHF. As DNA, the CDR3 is TGTGCCACCAGCAGTGCTACAGGGGGCGGTCAGCCCCAGCATTTT.

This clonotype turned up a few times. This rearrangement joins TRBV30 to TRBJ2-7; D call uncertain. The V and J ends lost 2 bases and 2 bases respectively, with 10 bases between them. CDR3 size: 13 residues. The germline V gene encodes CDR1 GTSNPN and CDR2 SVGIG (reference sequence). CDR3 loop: CAWSYGNPYEQYF. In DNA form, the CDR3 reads TGTGCCTGGAGTTATGGTAATCCCTACGAGCAGTACTTC.

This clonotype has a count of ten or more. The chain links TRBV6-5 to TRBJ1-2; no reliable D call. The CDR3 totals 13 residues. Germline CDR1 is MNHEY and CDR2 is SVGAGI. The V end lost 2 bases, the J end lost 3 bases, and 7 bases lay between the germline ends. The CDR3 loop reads CASSYGQDYGYTF. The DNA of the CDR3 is TGTGCCAGCAGTTACGGGCAGGACTATGGCTACACCTTC.

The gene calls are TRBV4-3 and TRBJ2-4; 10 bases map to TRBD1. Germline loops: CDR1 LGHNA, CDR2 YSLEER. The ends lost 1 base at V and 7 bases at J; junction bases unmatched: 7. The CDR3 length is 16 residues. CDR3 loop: CASSQGRGTGENIQYF. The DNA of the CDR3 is TGCGCCAGCAGCCAAGGCAGGGGGACAGGGGAGAACATTCAGTACTTC.

Written as DNA, the CDR3 is TGTGCCAGCAACCTTTCCGGGACAGGGAAAATCCACGAGCAGTACTTC. Translation: CASNLSGTGKIHEQYF. This rearrangement joins TRBV6-1 to TRBJ2-7; 9 nucleotides line up with TRBD1. Per the germline V gene, CDR1 is MNHNS and CDR2 is SASEGT. CDR3 length: 16 residues. V was clipped by 7 bases and J by 5 bases; unmatched bases: 15.

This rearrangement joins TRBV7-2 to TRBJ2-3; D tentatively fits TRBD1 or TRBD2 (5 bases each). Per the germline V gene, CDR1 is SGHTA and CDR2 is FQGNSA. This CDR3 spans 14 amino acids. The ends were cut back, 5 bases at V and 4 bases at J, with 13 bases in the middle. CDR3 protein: CASSVGAGPDTQYF. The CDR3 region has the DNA TGTGCCAGCAGCGTCGGGGCCGGTCCAGATACGCAGTATTTT.

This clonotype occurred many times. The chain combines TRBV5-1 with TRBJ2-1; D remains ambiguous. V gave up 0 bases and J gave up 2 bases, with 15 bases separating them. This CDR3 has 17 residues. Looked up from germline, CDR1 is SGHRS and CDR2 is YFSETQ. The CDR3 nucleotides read TGCGCCAGCAGCTTGGCCCTGGGAAATATGGCCTACAATGAGCAGTTCTTC. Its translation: CASSLALGNMAYNEQFF.

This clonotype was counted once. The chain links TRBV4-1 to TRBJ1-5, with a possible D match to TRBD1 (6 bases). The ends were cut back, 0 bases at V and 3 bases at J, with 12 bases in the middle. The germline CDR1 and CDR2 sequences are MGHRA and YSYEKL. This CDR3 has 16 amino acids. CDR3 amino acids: CASSQELGAVNQPQHF. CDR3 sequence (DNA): TGCGCCAGCAGCCAAGAACTGGGGGCGGTCAATCAGCCCCAGCATTTT.

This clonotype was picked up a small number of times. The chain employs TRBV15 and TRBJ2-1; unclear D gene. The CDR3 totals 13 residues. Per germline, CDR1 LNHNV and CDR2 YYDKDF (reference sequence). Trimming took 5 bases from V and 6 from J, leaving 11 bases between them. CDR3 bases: TGTGCCACCAGCGGCCAGGTTCTCAATGAGCAGTTCTTC. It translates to CATSGQVLNEQFF.

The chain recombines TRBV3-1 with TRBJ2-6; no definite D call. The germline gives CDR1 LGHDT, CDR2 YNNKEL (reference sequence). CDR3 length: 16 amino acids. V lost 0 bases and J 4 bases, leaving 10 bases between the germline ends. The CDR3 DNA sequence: TGTGCCAGCAGCCAAGATAAAGTTGTGGGGGCCAACGTCCTGACTTTC. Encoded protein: CASSQDKVVGANVLTF.

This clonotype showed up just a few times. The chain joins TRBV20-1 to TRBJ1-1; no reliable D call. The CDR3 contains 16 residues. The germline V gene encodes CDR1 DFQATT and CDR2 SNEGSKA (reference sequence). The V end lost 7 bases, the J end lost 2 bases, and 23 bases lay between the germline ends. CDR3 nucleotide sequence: TGCAGTGAGAAGTATCGGGTGCGGTTTAAAAACACTGAAGCTTTCTTT. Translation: CSEKYRVRFKNTEAFF.

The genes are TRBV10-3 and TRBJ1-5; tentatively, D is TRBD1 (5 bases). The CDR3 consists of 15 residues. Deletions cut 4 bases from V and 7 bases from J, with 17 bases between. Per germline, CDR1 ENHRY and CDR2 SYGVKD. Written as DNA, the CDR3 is TGTGCCATCAGTGGGGGGGGACCTCCTGACCAGCCCCAGCATTTT. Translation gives CAISGGGPPDQPQHF.

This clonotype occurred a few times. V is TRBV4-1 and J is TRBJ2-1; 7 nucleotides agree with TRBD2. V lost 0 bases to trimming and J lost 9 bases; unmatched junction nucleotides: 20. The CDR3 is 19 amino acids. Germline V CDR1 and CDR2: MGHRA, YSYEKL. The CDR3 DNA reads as TGCGCCAGCAGCCAAGAACATCAAGGGGAGGGCCTTCGATTCGGTGAGCAGTTCTTC. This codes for CASSQEHQGEGLRFGEQFF.

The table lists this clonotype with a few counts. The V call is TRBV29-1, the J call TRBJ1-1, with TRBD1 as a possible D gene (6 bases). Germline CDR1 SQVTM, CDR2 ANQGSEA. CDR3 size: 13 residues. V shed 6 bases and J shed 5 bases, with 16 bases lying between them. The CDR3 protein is CSVLPPDSTEAFF. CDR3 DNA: TGCAGCGTCTTACCCCCGGACAGTACTGAAGCTTTCTTT.

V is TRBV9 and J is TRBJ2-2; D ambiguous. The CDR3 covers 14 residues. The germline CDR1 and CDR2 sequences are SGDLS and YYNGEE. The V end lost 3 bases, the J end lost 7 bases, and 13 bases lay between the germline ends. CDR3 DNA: TGTGCCAGCAGCGGGGTGCTGGCCGGCGGGGAGCTGTTTTTT. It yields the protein CASSGVLAGGELFF.

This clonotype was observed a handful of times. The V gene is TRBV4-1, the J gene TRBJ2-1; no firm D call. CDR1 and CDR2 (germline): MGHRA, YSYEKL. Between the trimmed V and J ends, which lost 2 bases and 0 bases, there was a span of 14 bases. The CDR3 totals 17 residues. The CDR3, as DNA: TGCGCCAGCAGCCAACGTCACCCCGTAAGCTCCTACAATGAGCAGTTCTTC. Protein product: CASSQRHPVSSYNEQFF.

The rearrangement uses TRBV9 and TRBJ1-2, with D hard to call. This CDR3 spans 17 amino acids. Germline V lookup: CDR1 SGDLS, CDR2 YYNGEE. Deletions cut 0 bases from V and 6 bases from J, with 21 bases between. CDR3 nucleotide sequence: TGTGCCAGCAGCGTAGGGCTGGAGACCTTCTCTACCCATGGCTACACCTTC. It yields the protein CASSVGLETFSTHGYTF.

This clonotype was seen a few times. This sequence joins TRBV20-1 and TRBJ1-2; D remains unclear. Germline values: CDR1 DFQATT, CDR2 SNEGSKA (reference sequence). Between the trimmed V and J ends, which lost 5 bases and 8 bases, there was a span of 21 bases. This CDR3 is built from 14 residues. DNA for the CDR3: TGCAGTGCTTCCCAGAGAGGTGTCGTAGAGGGCTACACCTTC. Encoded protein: CSASQRGVVEGYTF.

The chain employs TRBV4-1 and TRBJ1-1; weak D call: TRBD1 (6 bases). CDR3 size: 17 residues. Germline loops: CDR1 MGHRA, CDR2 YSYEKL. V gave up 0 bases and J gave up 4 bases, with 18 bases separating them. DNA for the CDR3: TGCGCCAGCAGCCAAGATCCTCCCATCAGGGGAAGCACTGAAGCTTTCTTT. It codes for CASSQDPPIRGSTEAFF.

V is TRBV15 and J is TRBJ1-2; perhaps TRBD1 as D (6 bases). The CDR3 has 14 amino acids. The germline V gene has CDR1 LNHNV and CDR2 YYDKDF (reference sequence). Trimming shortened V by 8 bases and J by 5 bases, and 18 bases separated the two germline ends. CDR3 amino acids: CATGTGKGGYGYTF. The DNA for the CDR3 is TGTGCCACCGGTACAGGGAAGGGGGGTTATGGCTACACCTTC.

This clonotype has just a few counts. The CDR3 loop reads CASSFRRVNTEAFF. CDR3 nucleotide sequence: TGCGCCAGCAGTTTTCGCAGGGTGAACACTGAAGCTTTCTTT. The chain recombines TRBV10-2 with TRBJ1-1; a weak D match, TRBD1 (5 bases). Germline CDR1 is WSHSY and CDR2 is SAAADI. The CDR3 has 14 amino acids. Trimming removed 5 bases from V and 0 bases from J, with 10 bases in between.

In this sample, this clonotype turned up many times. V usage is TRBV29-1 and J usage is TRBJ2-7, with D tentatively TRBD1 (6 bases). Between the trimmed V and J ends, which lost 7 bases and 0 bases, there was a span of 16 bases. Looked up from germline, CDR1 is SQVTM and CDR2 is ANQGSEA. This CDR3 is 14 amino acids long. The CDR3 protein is CSALTGLNSYEQYF. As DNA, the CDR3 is TGCAGCGCGCTGACAGGCCTTAACTCCTACGAGCAGTACTTC.

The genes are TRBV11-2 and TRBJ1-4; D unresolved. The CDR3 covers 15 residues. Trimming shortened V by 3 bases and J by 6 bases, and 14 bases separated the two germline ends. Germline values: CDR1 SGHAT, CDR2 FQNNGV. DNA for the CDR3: TGTGCCAGCAGCTTCAAGGGAACTAAGGATGAAAAACTGTTTTTT. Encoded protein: CASSFKGTKDEKLFF.

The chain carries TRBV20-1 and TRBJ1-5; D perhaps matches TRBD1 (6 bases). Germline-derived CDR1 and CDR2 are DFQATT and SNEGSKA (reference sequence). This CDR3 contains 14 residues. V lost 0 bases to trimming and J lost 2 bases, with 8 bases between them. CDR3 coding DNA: TGCAGTGCTAGAGACAGGGGTGGCAATCAGCCCCAGCATTTT. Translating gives CSARDRGGNQPQHF.